What follows is one T cell receptor beta chain and its context. Its antigen remains unknown. Indicated time point: patch test 1, 2 weeks after DPC sensitization. Sample treatment: therapeutic diphenylcyclopropenone sensitization with weekly scalp DPC. The total RNA was obtained from whole blood that was not fractionated. This entry comes from a study of human T cells and chemical hapten exposure. Background on the study: Mostly female, the patients presented with alopecia areata, totalis or universalis.

Unique molecular identifiers were affixed to discrete cDNA molecules within the library. One entry per CDR3 protein, called by TCRdb with MiXCR from the RACE reads. The profile covers about 52,000 distinct CDR3 sequences, with 11% appearing a single time and 1.8% taken by the ten largest. General study results and limits: The number of TCRs above 1 in 1000 frequency did not change after DPC sensitization. The donor cohort had alopecia, so its immune response may not match that of healthy people.

The germline V and J ends were trimmed by 7 bases and 14 bases, with 16 bases remaining between them. This CDR3 contains 11 residues. Germline CDR1 SGHTA, CDR2 FQGNSA. The receptor comes from a woman in her thirties or forties with alopecia areata. Some clones in this sample may be carry-over from other donors' samples. The chain couples TRBV7-2 to TRBJ2-3; perhaps TRBD1 as D (7 bases). Specimen: whole blood, collected in connection with sensitization to the hapten diphenylcyclopropenone (DPC). The CDR3, as DNA: TGTGCCAGCACCGAAGACAGGGAGGCGTATTTT. Residues: CASTEDREAYF.